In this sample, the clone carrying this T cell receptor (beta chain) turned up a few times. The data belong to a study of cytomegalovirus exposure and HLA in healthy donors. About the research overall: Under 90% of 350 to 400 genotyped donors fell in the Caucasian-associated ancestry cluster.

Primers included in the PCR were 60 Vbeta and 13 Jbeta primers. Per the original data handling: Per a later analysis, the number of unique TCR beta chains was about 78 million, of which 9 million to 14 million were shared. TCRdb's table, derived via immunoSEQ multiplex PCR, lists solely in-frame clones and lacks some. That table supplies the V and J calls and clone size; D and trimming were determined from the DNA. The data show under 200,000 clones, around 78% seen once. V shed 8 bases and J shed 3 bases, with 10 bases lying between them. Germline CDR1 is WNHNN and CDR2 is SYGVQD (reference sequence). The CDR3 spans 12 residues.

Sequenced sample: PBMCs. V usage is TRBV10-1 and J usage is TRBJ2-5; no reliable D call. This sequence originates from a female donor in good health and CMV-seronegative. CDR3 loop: CASPRPKETQYF. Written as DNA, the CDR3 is TGCGCCAGCCCGCGGCCGAAAGAGACCCAGTACTTC.